This T cell receptor beta chain was captured by sequencing in a study of OX40 agonist ivuxolimab in advanced cancers. As for the study in general: In three patients, partial responses were observed, one with hepatocellular carcinoma and two with cutaneous melanoma. General observations from the study: Certain nonresponders likewise exhibited a low normalized T-cell clonal expansion.

TCRdb's copy holds only in-frame clones and misses some; the assay was immunoSEQ multiplex PCR. In the table there are about 81,000 clones, 88% of which are singletons. Baseline was the first blood sampling point, followed by cycle 4 day 1 and cycle 7 day 1. About this clone itself: Its antigen is unidentified.

The V end was cut by 3 bases, the J end by 12 bases, with 15 bases between. This CDR3 comprises 14 residues. Germline V gene data show CDR1 as SGHTA and CDR2 as FQGTGA. This specimen consisted of CD4+ or CD8+ T cells sorted from blood, obtained in a trial of the OX40 agonist ivuxolimab. The chain joins TRBV7-3 to TRBJ2-6; D possibly matches TRBD1 or TRBD2 (5 bases each). The TCR comes from an adult with an advanced solid tumor such as melanoma, head and neck, liver or kidney cancer. CDR3 sequence: CASSFGGPPFVLTF. As DNA, the CDR3 is TGTGCCAGCAGCTTTGGGGGACCGCCCTTCGTCCTGACTTTC.